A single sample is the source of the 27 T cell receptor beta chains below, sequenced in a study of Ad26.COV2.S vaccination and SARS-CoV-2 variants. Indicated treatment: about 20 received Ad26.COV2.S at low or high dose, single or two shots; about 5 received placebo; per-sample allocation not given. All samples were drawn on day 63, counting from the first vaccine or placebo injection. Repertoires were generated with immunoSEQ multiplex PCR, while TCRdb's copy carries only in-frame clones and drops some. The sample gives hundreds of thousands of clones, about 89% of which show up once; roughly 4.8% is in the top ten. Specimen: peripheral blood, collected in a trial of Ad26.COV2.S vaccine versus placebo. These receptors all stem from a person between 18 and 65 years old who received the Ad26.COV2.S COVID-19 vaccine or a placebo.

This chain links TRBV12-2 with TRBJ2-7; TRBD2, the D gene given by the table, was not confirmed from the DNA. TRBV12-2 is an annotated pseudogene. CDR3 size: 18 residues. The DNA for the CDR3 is TGTGCAAGTCGCGCGGGGCGTGGCAGCCCCGAGGGCTCCTACGAGCAGTACTTC. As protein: CASRAGRGSPEGSYEQYF.

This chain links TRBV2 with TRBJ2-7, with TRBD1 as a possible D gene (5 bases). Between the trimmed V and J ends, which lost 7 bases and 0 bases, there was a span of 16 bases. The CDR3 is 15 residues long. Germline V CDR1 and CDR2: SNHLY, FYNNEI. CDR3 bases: TGTGCCAGCATTTGGCCCAGGGAAAGCTCCTACGAGCAGTACTTC. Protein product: CASIWPRESSYEQYF.

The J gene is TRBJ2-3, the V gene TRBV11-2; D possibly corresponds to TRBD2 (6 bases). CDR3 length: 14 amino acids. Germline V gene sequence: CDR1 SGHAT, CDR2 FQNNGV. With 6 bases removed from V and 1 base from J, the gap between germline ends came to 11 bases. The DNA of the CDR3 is TGTGCCAGCAGTCCTCTAGCGCGCACAGATACGCAGTATTTT. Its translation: CASSPLARTDTQYF.

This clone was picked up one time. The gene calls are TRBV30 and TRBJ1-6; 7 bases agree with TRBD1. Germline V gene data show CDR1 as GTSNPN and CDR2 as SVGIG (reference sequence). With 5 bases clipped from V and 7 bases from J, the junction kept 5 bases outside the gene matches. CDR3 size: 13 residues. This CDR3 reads CAWSQGWNSPLHF. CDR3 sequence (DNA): TGTGCCTGGTCACAGGGGTGGAATTCACCCCTCCACTTT.

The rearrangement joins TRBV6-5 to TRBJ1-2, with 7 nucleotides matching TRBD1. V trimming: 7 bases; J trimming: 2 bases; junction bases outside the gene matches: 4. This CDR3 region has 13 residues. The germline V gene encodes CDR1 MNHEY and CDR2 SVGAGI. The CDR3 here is CASTMDRNYGYTF. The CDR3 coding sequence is TGTGCCAGCACTATGGACAGGAACTATGGCTACACCTTC.

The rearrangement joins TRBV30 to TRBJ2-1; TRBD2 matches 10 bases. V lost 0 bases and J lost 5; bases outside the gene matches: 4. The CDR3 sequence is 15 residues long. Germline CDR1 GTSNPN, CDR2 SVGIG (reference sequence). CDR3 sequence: CAWSVPAGGHNEQFF. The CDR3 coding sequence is TGTGCCTGGAGTGTCCCAGCGGGGGGGCACAATGAGCAGTTCTTC.

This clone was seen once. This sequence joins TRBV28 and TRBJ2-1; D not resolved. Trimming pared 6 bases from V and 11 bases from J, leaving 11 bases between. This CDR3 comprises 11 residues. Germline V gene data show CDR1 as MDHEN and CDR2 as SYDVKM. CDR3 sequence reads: CASSVGLQQFF. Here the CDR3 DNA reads TGTGCCAGCAGCGTAGGGTTACAGCAGTTCTTC.

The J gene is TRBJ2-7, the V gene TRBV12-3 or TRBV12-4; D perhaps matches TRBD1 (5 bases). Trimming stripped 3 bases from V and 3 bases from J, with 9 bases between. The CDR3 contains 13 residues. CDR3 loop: CASSFQGRYEQYF. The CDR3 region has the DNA TGTGCCAGCAGTTTCCAGGGCCGCTACGAGCAGTACTTC.

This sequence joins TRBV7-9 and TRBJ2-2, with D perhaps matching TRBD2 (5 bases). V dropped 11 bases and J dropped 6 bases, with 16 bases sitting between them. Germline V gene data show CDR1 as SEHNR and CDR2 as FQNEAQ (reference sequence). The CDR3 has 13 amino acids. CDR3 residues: CAQATGIAGELFF. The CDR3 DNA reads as TGTGCCCAAGCAACGGGGATTGCCGGGGAGCTGTTTTTT.

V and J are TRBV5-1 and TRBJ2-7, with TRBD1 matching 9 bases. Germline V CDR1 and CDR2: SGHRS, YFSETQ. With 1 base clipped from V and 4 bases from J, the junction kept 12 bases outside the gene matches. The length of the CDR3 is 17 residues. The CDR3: CASSLTPSGTGFYEQYF. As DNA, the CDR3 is TGCGCCAGCAGCTTGACCCCCTCCGGGACAGGGTTTTACGAGCAGTACTTC. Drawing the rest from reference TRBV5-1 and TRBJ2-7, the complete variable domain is KAGVTQTPRYLIKTRGQQVTLSCSPISGHRSVSWYQQTPGQGLQFLFEYFSETQRNKGNFPGRFSGRQFSNSRSEMNVSTLELGDSALYLCASSLTPSGTGFYEQYFGPGTRLTVT.

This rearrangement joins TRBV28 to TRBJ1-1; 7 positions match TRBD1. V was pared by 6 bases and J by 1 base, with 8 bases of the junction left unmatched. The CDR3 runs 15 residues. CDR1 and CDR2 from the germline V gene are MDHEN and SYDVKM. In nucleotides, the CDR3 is TGTGCCAGCAGACCCGCCAGGGGGTCGAACACTGAAGCTTTCTTT. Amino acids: CASRPARGSNTEAFF.

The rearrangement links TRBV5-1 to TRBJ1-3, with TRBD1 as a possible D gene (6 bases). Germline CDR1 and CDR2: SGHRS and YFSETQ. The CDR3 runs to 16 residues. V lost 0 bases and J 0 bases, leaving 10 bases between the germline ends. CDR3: CASSLGVRGSGNTIYF. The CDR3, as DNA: TGCGCCAGCAGCTTGGGGGTCAGGGGCTCTGGAAACACCATATATTTT.

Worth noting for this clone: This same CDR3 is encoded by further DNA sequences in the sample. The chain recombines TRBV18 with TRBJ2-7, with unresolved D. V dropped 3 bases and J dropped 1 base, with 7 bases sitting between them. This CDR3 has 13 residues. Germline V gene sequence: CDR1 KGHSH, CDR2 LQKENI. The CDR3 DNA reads TGTGCCAGCTCACCTGATAGATCCTACGAGCAGTACTTC. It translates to CASSPDRSYEQYF.

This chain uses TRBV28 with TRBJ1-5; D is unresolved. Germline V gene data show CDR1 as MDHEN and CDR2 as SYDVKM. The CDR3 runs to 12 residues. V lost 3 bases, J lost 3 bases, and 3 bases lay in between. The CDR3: CASSFPNQPQHF. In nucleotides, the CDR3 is TGTGCCAGCAGTTTCCCCAATCAGCCCCAGCATTTT.

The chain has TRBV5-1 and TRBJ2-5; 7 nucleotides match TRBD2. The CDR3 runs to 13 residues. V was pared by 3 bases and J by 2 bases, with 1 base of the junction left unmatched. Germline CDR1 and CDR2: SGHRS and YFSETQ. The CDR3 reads CASSSGLQETQYF. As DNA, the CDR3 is TGCGCCAGCAGCTCGGGACTACAAGAGACCCAGTACTTC.

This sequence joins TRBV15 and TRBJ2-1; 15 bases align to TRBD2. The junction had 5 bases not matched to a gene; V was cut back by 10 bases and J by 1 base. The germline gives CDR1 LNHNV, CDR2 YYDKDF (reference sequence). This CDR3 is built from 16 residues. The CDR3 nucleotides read TGTGCCATCGGGACTAGCGGGAGGTTATCCTACAATGAGCAGTTCTTC. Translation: CAIGTSGRLSYNEQFF.

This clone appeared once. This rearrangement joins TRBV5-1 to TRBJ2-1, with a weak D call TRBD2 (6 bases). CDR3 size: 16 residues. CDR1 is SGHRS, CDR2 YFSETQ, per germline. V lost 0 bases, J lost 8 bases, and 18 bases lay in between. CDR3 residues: CASSLAFPGVSDEQFF. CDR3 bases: TGCGCCAGCAGCTTGGCCTTTCCGGGGGTAAGCGATGAGCAGTTCTTC.

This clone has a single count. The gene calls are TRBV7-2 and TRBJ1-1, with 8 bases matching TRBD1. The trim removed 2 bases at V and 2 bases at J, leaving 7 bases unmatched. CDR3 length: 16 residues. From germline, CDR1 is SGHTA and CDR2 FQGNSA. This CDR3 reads CASSLWSGQGNTEAFF. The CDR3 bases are TGTGCCAGCAGCTTATGGTCCGGACAGGGAAACACTGAAGCTTTCTTT.

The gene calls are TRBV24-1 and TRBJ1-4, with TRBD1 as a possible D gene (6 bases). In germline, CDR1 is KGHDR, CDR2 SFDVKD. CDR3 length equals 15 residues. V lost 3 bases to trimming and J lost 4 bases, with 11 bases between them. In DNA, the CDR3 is TGTGCCACCAGTGATGCGCAGGGGATTAATGAAAAACTGTTTTTT. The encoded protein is CATSDAQGINEKLFF.

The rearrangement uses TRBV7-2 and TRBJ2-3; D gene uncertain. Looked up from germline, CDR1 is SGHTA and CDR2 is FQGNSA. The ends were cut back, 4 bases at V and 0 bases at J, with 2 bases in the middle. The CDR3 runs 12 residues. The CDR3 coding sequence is TGTGCCAGCAGCTCTAGCACAGATACGCAGTATTTT. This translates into CASSSSTDTQYF.

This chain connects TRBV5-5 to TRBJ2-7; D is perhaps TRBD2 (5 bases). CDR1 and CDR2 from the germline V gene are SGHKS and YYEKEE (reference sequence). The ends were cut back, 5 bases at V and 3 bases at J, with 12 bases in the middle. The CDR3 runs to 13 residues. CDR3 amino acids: CASRREGVYEQYF. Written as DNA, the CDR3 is TGTGCCAGCAGGCGAGAGGGAGTCTACGAGCAGTACTTC.

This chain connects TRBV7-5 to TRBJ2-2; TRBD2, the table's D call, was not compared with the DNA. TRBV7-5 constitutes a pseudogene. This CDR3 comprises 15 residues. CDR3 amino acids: CVRSYLGGKAGELFF. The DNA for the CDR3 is TGTGTCAGAAGCTACCTGGGGGGGAAGGCCGGGGAGCTGTTTTTT.

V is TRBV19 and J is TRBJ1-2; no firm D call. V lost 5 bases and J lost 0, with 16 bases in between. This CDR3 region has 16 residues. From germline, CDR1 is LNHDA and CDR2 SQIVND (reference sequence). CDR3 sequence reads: CASSDGWSLTNYGYTF. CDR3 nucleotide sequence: TGTGCCAGTAGTGACGGGTGGTCTCTAACTAACTATGGCTACACCTTC.

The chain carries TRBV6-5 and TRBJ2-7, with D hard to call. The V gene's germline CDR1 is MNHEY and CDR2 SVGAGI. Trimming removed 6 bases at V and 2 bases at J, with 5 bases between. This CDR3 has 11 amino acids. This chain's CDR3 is CASRIAYEQYF. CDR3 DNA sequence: TGTGCCAGCAGGATTGCCTACGAGCAGTACTTC.

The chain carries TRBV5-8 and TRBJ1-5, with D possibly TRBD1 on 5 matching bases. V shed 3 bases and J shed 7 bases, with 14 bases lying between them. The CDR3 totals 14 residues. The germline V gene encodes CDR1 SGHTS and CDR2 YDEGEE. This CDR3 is CASSSREGIQPQHF. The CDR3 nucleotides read TGTGCCAGCAGCTCACGCGAGGGGATCCAGCCCCAGCATTTT.

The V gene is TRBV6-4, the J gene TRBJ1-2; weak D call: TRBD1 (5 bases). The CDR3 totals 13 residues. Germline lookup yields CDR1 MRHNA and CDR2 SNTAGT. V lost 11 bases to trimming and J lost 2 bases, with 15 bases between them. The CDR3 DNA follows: TGTGCCGGAAAGGACACTCCGAACTATGGCTACACCTTC. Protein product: CAGKDTPNYGYTF.

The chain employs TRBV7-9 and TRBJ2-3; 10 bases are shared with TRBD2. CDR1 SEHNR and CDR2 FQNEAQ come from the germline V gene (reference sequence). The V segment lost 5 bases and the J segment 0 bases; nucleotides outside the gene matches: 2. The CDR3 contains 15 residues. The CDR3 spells CASSPSGGSTDTQYF. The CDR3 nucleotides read TGTGCCAGCAGCCCTAGCGGGGGTAGCACAGATACGCAGTATTTT.